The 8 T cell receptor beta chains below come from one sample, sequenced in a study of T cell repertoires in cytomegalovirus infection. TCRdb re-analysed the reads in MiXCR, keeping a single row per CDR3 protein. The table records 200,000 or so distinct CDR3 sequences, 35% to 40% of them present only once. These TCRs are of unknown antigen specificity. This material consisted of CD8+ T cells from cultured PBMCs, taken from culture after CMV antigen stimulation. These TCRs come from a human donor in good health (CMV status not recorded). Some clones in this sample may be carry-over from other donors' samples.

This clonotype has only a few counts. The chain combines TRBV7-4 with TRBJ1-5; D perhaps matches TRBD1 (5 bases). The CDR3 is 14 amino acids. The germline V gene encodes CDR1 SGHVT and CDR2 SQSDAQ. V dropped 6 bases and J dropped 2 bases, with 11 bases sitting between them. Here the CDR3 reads CASSRGGGNQPQHF. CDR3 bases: TGTGCCAGCAGTCGGGGGGGTGGCAATCAGCCCCAGCATTTT. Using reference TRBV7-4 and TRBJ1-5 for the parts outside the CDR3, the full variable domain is GAGVSQSPRYKVAKRGRDVALRCDSISGHVTLYWYRQTLGQGSEVLTYSQSDAQRDKSGRPSGRFSAERPERSVSTLKIQRTEQGDSAVYLCASSRGGGNQPQHFGDGTRLSIL.

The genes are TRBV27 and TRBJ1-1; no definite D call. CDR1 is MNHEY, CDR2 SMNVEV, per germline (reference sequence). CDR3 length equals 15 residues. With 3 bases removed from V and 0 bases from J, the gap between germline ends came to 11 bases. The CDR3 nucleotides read TGTGCCAGCAGTTTTATCCGGGGTATGAACACTGAAGCTTTCTTT. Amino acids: CASSFIRGMNTEAFF.

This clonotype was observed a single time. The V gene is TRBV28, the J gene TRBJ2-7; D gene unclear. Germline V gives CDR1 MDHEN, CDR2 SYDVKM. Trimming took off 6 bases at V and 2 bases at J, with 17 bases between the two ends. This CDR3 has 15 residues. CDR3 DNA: TGTGCCAGCAGCATCGAGCCGAGCCTAACCTACGAGCAGTACTTC. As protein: CASSIEPSLTYEQYF. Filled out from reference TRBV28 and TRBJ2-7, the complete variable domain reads DVKVTQSSRYLVKRTGEKVFLECVQDMDHENMFWYRQDPGLGLRLIYFSYDVKMKEKGDIPEGYSVSREKKERFSLILESASTNQTSMYLCASSIEPSLTYEQYFGPGTRLTVT.

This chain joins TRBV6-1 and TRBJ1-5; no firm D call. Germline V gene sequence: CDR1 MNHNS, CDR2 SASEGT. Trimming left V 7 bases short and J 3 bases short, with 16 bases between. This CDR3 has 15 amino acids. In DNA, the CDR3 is TGTGCCAGCATTCCCGATCGGAGGGACAATCAGCCCCAGCATTTT. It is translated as CASIPDRRDNQPQHF.

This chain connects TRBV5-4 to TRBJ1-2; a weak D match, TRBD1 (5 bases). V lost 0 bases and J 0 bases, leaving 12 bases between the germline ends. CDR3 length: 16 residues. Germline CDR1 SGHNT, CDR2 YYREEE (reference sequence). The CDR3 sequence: CASSLAGQGTNYGYTF. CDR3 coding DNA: TGTGCCAGCAGCTTGGCCGGGCAGGGAACTAACTATGGCTACACCTTC.

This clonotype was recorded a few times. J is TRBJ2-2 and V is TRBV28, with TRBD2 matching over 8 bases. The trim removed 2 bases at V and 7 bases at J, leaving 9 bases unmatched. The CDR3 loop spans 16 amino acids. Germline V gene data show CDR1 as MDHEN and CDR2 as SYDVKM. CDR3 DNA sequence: TGTGCCAGCAGTTTACGGCGGGAGGTGAATGACGGGGAGCTGTTTTTT. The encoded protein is CASSLRREVNDGELFF.

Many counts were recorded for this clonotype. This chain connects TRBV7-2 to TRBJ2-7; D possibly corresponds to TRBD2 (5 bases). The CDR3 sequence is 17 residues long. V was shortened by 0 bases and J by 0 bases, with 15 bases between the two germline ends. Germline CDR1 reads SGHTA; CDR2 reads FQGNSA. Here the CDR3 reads CASSLATEGGSSYEQYF. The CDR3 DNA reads TGTGCCAGCAGCTTAGCGACCGAGGGCGGTTCCTCCTACGAGCAGTACTTC. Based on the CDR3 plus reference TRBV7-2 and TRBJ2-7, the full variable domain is GAGVSQSPSNKVTEKGKDVELRCDPISGHTALYWYRQSLGQGLEFLIYFQGNSAPDKSGLPSDRFSAERTGGSVSTLTIQRTQQEDSAVYLCASSLATEGGSSYEQYFGPGTRLTVT.

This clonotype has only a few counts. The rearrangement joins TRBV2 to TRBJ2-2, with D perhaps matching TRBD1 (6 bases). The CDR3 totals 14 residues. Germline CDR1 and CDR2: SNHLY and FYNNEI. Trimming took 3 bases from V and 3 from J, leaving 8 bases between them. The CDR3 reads CASSDRGDTGELFF. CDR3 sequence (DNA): TGTGCCAGCAGTGACAGGGGCGACACCGGGGAGCTGTTTTTT.